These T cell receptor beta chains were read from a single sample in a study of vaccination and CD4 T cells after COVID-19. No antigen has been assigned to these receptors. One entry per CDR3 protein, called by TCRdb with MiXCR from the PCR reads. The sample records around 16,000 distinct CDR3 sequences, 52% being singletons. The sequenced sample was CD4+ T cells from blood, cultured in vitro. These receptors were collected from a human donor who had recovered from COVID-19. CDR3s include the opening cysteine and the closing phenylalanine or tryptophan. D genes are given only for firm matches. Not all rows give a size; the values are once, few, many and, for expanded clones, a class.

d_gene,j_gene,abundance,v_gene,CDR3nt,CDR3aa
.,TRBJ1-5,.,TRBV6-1,TGTGCCAGCAGTCCACAGAGCCCAGGGGCCGGTGAAGGGCCCCAGCATTTT,CASSPQSPGAGEGPQHF
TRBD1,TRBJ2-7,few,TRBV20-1,TGCAGTGCTTTTGGACAGGGGAACTACGAGCAGTACTTC,CSAFGQGNYEQYF
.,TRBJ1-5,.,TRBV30,TGTGCCTGGAGTGCCTCGGGCTGGAGCGGACCCCAGCATTTT,CAWSASGWSGPQHF
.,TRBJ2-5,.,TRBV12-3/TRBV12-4,TGTGCCAGCAACCGAGGAGGGGCTGGTGAGACCCAGTACTTC,CASNRGGAGETQYF
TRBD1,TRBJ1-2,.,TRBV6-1,TGTGCCAGCAGTGAGGCAGGGGGCGCGGGTGGCTACACCTTC,CASSEAGGAGGYTF
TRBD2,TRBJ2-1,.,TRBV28,TGTGCCAGCAGGCGCAGACTAGCGGGAAGGGGAAGCTCCTACAATGAGCAGTTCTTT,CASRRRLAGRGSSYNEQFF
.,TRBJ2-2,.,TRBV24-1,TGTGCCACCAGTCGGACGGGGGCAGGTACCGGGGAGCTGTTTTTT,CATSRTGAGTGELFF
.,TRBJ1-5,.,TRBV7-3,TGTGCCAGCAGCAAACGACAGGTTAGCAATCAGCCCCAGCATTTT,CASSKRQVSNQPQHF
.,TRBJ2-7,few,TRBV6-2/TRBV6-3,TGTGCCAGCACCGCCGAGAGACAAGGGTCCTACGAGCAGTACTTC,CASTAERQGSYEQYF
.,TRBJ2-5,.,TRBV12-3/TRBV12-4,TGTGCCAGCAGTTATCGGGACGTACCCCAAGAGACCCAGTACTTC,CASSYRDVPQETQYF
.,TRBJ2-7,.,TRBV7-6,TGCGCCAGCAGCATGGGGACGGGTGCCGCTTTACCAGACGAGCAGTACTTC,CASSMGTGAALPDEQYF
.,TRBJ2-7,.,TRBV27,TGTGCCAGCAGTTTATCGCTAACAAACTACGAGCAGTACTTC,CASSLSLTNYEQYF
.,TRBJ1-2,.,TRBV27,TGTGCCAGCAGTTTCTTCCCTCCCGCGGGGGGCTACACCTTC,CASSFFPPAGGYTF
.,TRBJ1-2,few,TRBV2,TGTGCCAGCAAGGAAGCGGCTTCTAACTATGGCTACACCTTC,CASKEAASNYGYTF
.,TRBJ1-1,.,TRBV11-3,TGTGCCAGCAGCTTAGTTCTTGGTGGGAACACTGAAGCTTTCTTT,CASSLVLGGNTEAFF
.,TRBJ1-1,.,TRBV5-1,TGCGCCAGCGCGTACGGGGGCGGAAACACTGAAGCTTTCTTT,CASAYGGGNTEAFF
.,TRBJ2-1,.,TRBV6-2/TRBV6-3,TGTGCCAGCAGTGGGAGAGCGGGACAATACAATGAGCAGTTCTTC,CASSGRAGQYNEQFF
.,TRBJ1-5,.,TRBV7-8,TGTGCCAGCAGCTTGATGGGGAGTAAAAGCAATCAGCCCCAGCATTTT,CASSLMGSKSNQPQHF
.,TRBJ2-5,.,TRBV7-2,TGTGCCAGCAGCTTAGCTGGGGGGACCCAGTACTTC,CASSLAGGTQYF
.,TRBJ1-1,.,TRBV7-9,TGTGCCAGCAGCCTGCCAGGCACAGGAGCTTTCTTT,CASSLPGTGAFF
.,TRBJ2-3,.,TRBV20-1,TGCAGTGCTAGAGATCGGGGCAGGGGTGCAGATACGCAGTATTTT,CSARDRGRGADTQYF
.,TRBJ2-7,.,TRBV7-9,TGTGCCAGCAGCTTCGGGGCGGAGACCTACGAGCAGTACTTC,CASSFGAETYEQYF
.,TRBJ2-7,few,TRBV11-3,TGTGCCAGCAGCTTTGGGACCGGGGAGTCCTACGAGCAGTACTTC,CASSFGTGESYEQYF
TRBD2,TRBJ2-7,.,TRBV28,TGTGCCACCATGAGGACTAGCGAGAGCTCGGGGCAGTACTTC,CATMRTSESSGQYF